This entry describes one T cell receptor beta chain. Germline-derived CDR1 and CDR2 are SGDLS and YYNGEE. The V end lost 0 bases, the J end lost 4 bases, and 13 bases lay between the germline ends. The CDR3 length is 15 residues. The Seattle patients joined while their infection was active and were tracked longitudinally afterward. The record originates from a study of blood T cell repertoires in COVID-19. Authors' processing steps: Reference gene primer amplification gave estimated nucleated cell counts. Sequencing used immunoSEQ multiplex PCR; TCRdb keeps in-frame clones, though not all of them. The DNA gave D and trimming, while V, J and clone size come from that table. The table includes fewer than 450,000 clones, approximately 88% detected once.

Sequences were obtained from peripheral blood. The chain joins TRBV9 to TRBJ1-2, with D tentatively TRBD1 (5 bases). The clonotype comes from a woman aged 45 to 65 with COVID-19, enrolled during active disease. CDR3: CASSVAYGGTYGYTF. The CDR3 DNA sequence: TGTGCCAGCAGCGTAGCTTACGGGGGAACCTATGGCTACACCTTC.